Shown below are 18 T cell receptor beta chains from a single sample sequenced in a study of cytomegalovirus exposure and HLA in healthy donors. A multiplex PCR was run with 60 Vbeta primers and 13 Jbeta primers. Assay: immunoSEQ multiplex PCR; the TCRdb copy retains only in-frame clones and omits some. The sample consists of under 300,000 clones, around nine tenths of them appearing once. The sequencing sample was made of PBMCs. These receptors were obtained from a girl aged 2 to 9 in good health and CMV-seronegative.

This clone was observed a single time. The chain uses TRBV13 and TRBJ2-7, with 7 bases aligning to TRBD2. V lost 5 bases to trimming and J lost 7 bases; unmatched junction nucleotides: 11. The CDR3 is made up of 14 amino acids. CDR1 is PRHDT and CDR2 is FYEKMQ in the germline V gene (reference sequence). The CDR3 loop reads CASSPGSAGEEQYF. The CDR3 DNA reads as TGTGCCAGCAGCCCCGGTAGTGCGGGAGAAGAGCAGTACTTC. The entire variable domain, with the rest obtained from reference TRBV13 and TRBJ2-7, is as follows: AAGVIQSPRHLIKEKRETATLKCYPIPRHDTVYWYQQGPGQDPQFLISFYEKMQSDKGSIPDRFSAQQFSDYHSELNMSSLELGDSALYFCASSPGSAGEEQYFGPGTRLTVT.

The chain employs TRBV29-1 and TRBJ2-5, with a weak D call TRBD2 (5 bases). Trimming pared 3 bases from V and 0 bases from J, leaving 17 bases between. The CDR3 extends over 16 amino acids. Per germline, CDR1 SQVTM and CDR2 ANQGSEA. The CDR3 sequence: CSVDSGRQRNQETQYF. The CDR3 bases are TGCAGCGTTGATTCAGGCAGGCAGCGGAACCAAGAGACCCAGTACTTC.

This chain links TRBV30 with TRBJ2-6; 8 bases are a match to TRBD2. Germline CDR1 reads GTSNPN; CDR2 reads SVGIG (reference sequence). The CDR3 has 17 amino acids. V lost 5 bases, J lost 2 bases, and 11 bases stayed unmatched. The chain's CDR3 is CAWSLYRTSTGANVLTF. DNA for the CDR3: TGTGCCTGGTCTCTTTATAGGACTAGCACTGGGGCCAACGTCCTGACTTTC.

As concerns this clone: Compared with germline, one end of the junction differs, possibly owing to a read error. This chain joins TRBV5-4 and TRBJ1-3; D remains unclear. The CDR3 loop spans 17 amino acids. CDR1 is SGHNT, CDR2 YYREEE, per germline (reference sequence). DNA for the CDR3: TGTGCCAGCAGCTTGCTTCTAAGCAAGAACTCTGGAGACACCATATATTTT. This translates into CASSLLLSKNSGDTIYF.

The V gene is TRBV9, the J gene TRBJ1-1, with TRBD1 as a possible D gene (5 bases). This CDR3 comprises 12 residues. Germline CDR1 is SGDLS and CDR2 is YYNGEE. Trimming left V 7 bases short and J 7 bases short, with 14 bases between. The CDR3 DNA follows: TGTGCCAGCGGCCCCTGGGGGGGTGAAGCTTTCTTT. Translating it yields CASGPWGGEAFF.

V is TRBV5-6 and J is TRBJ1-5, with a possible D match to TRBD1 (6 bases). The ends were cut back, 0 bases at V and 0 bases at J, with 10 bases in the middle. The length of the CDR3 is 16 residues. CDR1 is SGHDT and CDR2 is YYEEEE in the germline V gene. The CDR3 reads CASSLAGGASNQPQHF. In DNA, the CDR3 is TGTGCCAGCAGCTTGGCCGGGGGGGCTAGCAATCAGCCCCAGCATTTT.

J is TRBJ1-1 and V is TRBV29-1, with 8 bases that match TRBD1. V dropped 7 bases and J dropped 2; count of bases not matched to a gene: 3. CDR1 and CDR2 (germline): SQVTM, ANQGSEA. This CDR3 comprises 12 residues. The CDR3, as DNA: TGCAGCGACGGGACAGGTAACACTGAAGCTTTCTTT. This encodes CSDGTGNTEAFF.

The rearrangement links TRBV27 to TRBJ2-7, with D possibly matching TRBD2 (5 bases). V lost 8 bases and J 0 bases, leaving 17 bases between the germline ends. The germline V gene has CDR1 MNHEY and CDR2 SMNVEV (reference sequence). The CDR3 loop spans 15 amino acids. In nucleotides, the CDR3 is TGTGCCAGCTCTTTTGGGGAGACTTACTCCTACGAGCAGTACTTC. Translation gives CASSFGETYSYEQYF.

This chain connects TRBV19 to TRBJ2-7; 7 nucleotides line up with TRBD2. Per the germline V gene, CDR1 is LNHDA and CDR2 is SQIVND (reference sequence). This CDR3 has 15 residues. Losses at the gene ends were 2 bases for V and 3 bases for J; bases not matched to a gene: 7. This CDR3 is CASSIFAGEVYEQYF. In nucleotides, the CDR3 is TGTGCCAGTAGTATATTTGCGGGAGAGGTCTACGAGCAGTACTTC.

This clone was recorded a few times. This chain uses TRBV6-1 with TRBJ2-5; tentatively, D is TRBD1 (6 bases). Germline lookup yields CDR1 MNHNS and CDR2 SASEGT. The CDR3 has 12 amino acids. Trimming stripped 4 bases from V and 4 bases from J, with 7 bases between. CDR3 nucleotides: TGTGCCAGCAGTGTAGGGGGAGAGACCCAGTACTTC. Its protein is CASSVGGETQYF.

The CDR3 loop reads CAISESPRADTTYEQYF. DNA of the CDR3: TGTGCCATCAGTGAGTCCCCCAGGGCGGACACTACCTACGAGCAGTACTTC. The chain has TRBV10-3 and TRBJ2-7; D is perhaps TRBD1 (5 bases). This CDR3 comprises 17 residues. From germline, CDR1 is ENHRY and CDR2 SYGVKD. V gave up 0 bases and J gave up 2 bases, with 17 bases separating them.

The chain has TRBV2 and TRBJ1-5; TRBD1 agrees at 7 bases. The CDR3 consists of 15 residues. V lost 5 bases to trimming and J lost 4 bases; unmatched junction nucleotides: 8. Per the germline V gene, CDR1 is SNHLY and CDR2 is FYNNEI. CDR3 in DNA: TGTGCCAGCAGTTTTGACAGGGAGGCAAATCAGCCCCAGCATTTT. Encoded protein: CASSFDREANQPQHF. The variable domain in full, completed from reference TRBV2 and TRBJ1-5, reads EPEVTQTPSHQVTQMGQEVILRCVPISNHLYFYWYRQILGQKVEFLVSFYNNEISEKSEIFDDQFSVERPDGSNFTLKIRSTKLEDSAMYFCASSFDREANQPQHFGDGTRLSIL.

The table lists this clone with a count of one. The V gene is TRBV27, the J gene TRBJ2-5; TRBD2 is a possible D gene (6 bases). The J call may be mistaken, given a closer DNA end match to TRBJ2-7. Germline V gene data show CDR1 as MNHEY and CDR2 as SMNVEV (reference sequence). The CDR3 spans 13 residues. DNA of the CDR3: TGTGCCAGCAACGGAGGGATCATGAGCGAGCAGTACTTC. Its translation: CASNGGIMSEQYF.

The count of this clone is one. This chain joins TRBV7-2 and TRBJ2-1, with a tentative D call TRBD2 (6 bases). CDR3 length: 16 residues. Germline CDR1 is SGHTA and CDR2 is FQGNSA. V shed 8 bases and J shed 4 bases, with 21 bases lying between them. The CDR3 DNA follows: TGTGCCAGCGGGGGGTGGGTAGGGAGGATTTACAATGAGCAGTTCTTC. It codes for CASGGWVGRIYNEQFF. Using reference TRBV7-2 and TRBJ2-1 for the parts outside the CDR3, the full variable domain is GAGVSQSPSNKVTEKGKDVELRCDPISGHTALYWYRQSLGQGLEFLIYFQGNSAPDKSGLPSDRFSAERTGGSVSTLTIQRTQQEDSAVYLCASGGWVGRIYNEQFFGPGTRLTVL.

This rearrangement joins TRBV6-1 to TRBJ2-7, with unresolved D. In germline, CDR1 is MNHNS, CDR2 SASEGT. CDR3 size: 12 residues. Trimming cost V 3 bases and J 2 bases, with 5 bases left between them. CDR3 sequence (DNA): TGTGCCAGCAGTGACTTTCCCTACGAGCAGTACTTC. Translation: CASSDFPYEQYF.

The chain employs TRBV5-4 and TRBJ1-1; D may be TRBD1 (5 bases). Trimming took off 0 bases at V and 9 bases at J, with 9 bases between the two ends. The CDR3 length is 12 residues. Germline V CDR1 and CDR2: SGHNT, YYREEE (reference sequence). CDR3 amino acids: CASSLGQNQAFF. Here the CDR3 DNA reads TGTGCCAGCAGCTTGGGACAGAACCAAGCTTTCTTT.

The rearrangement uses TRBV6-5 and TRBJ1-1, with 8 bases fitting TRBD1. There are 14 residues in the CDR3. Germline loops: CDR1 MNHEY, CDR2 SVGAGI. J was trimmed by 5 bases and V by 7 bases; bases with no gene match: 9. The CDR3 DNA is TGTGCCAGCACAGGACAGGGAGGGAGGACTGAAGCTTTCTTT. Protein: CASTGQGGRTEAFF.

Turning to this clone: At one of its ends the junction is not consistent with the germline gene, which may arise from a read error. The chain uses TRBV2 and TRBJ2-1; a weak D match, TRBD1 (6 bases). The CDR3 spans 14 residues. Germline V gene lookup returns CDR1 SNHLY and CDR2 FYNNEI. The CDR3 is CASKDGVGDNEQFF. In nucleotides, the CDR3 is TGTGCCAGCAAGGACGGGGTAGGGGACAACGAGCAGTTCTTC. The variable domain in full, with the rest retrieved from reference TRBV2 and TRBJ2-1, is EPEVTQTPSHQVTQMGQEVILRCVPISNHLYFYWYRQILGQKVEFLVSFYNNEISEKSEIFDDQFSVERPDGSNFTLKIRSTKLEDSAMYFCASKDGVGDNEQFFGPGTRLTVL.